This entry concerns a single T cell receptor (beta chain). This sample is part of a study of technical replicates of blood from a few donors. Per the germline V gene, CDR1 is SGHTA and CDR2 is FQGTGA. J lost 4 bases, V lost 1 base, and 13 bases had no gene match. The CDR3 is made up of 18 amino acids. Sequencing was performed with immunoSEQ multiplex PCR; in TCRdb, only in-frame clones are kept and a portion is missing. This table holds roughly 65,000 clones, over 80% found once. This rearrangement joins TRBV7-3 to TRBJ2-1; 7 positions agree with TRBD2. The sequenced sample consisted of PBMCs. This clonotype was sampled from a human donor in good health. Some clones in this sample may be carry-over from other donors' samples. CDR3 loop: CASSLNPQRGRVYNEQFF. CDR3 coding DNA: TGTGCCAGCAGCTTAAACCCCCAGCGGGGACGGGTTTACAATGAGCAGTTCTTC.